The rows below give T cell receptor beta chains drawn from one sample of a study of somatic mutations in cytotoxic T cells in rheumatoid arthritis. Sequencing was performed with immunoSEQ multiplex PCR; in TCRdb, only in-frame clones are kept and a portion is missing. The sample has 20,000 to 25,000 clones, 70% to 90% seen once. Sequenced sample: CD8+ T cells sorted from blood. These receptors originate from a woman aged 45 to 65 in good health. CDR3s include the opening cysteine and the closing phenylalanine or tryptophan. The D gene is left open where the match is weak. Part of the rows lack a size; the others show once, few, many or a class for expanded clones.

d_call clone_size j_call v_call cdr3_aa cdr3_nt
TRBD1 . TRBJ1-1 TRBV19 CASTIRGGTEAFF TGTGCCAGTACCATCAGGGGGGGGACTGAAGCTTTCTTT
. . TRBJ1-4 TRBV15 CATSRDRGKFNEKLFF TGTGCCACCAGCAGAGATAGGGGGAAATTTAATGAAAAACTGTTTTTT
. . TRBJ1-5 TRBV12-2 CASRLGVSRQGFMSQHF TGTGCAAGTCGCTTAGGGGTTTCGAGACAGGGTTTTATGTCCCAGCATTTT
. . TRBJ2-5 TRBV6-6 CASSYSGPREETQYF TGTGCCAGCAGTTACTCGGGACCCCGGGAGGAGACCCAGTACTTC
TRBD1 . TRBJ2-7 TRBV28 CASTPGTDFYEQYF TGTGCCAGCACCCCCGGGACAGATTTCTACGAGCAGTACTTC
. . TRBJ2-7 TRBV27 CASSRTVNYEQYF TGTGCCAGCAGTAGGACGGTCAACTACGAGCAGTACTTC
TRBD1 . TRBJ1-2 TRBV27 CASSLVQGVTYGYTF TGTGCCAGCAGTTTAGTACAGGGGGTAACCTATGGCTACACCTTC
TRBD2 once TRBJ2-4 TRBV5-4 CASSLEGSSGGIQYF TGTGCCAGCAGCTTGGAAGGATCTAGCGGGGGCATTCAGTACTTC
. . TRBJ2-1 TRBV10-1 CASSDSGDGEQFF TGCGCCAGCAGTGACTCCGGGGACGGCGAGCAGTTCTTC
. . TRBJ1-4 TRBV12-2 CASRPRREKLFF TGTGCAAGTCGCCCGAGACGGGAAAAACTGTTTTTT
. . TRBJ2-2 TRBV6-5 CASTYPLSGELFF TGTGCCAGCACTTATCCGCTCTCCGGGGAGCTGTTTTTT
. . TRBJ2-1 TRBV29-1 CSGVMDNEQFF TGCAGCGGTGTAATGGACAATGAGCAGTTCTTC
. . TRBJ2-3 TRBV19 CASSPEGDTQYF TGTGCCAGTAGTCCCGAGGGGGATACGCAGTATTTT
. . TRBJ2-5 TRBV4-1 CASSQERGETQYF TGCGCCAGCAGCCAAGAACGTGGGGAGACCCAGTACTTC
. . TRBJ2-5 TRBV25-1 CASRVDSQETQYF TGTGCCAGCAGGGTGGACAGCCAAGAGACCCAGTACTTC
. once TRBJ2-5 TRBV5-4 CASSLGQGGTQYF TGTGCCAGCAGCTTGGGCCAGGGGGGGACCCAGTACTTC
. . TRBJ2-1 TRBV27 CASSLEGTEQFF TGTGCCAGCAGTTTAGAAGGAACTGAGCAGTTCTTC
TRBD1 . TRBJ2-2 TRBV5-1 CASSAGTDTNTGELFF TGCGCCAGCAGCGCCGGGACAGACACGAACACCGGGGAGCTGTTTTTT
. . TRBJ2-1 TRBV9 CASSAPRGNEQFF TGTGCCAGCAGTGCCCCCCGGGGCAATGAGCAGTTCTTC
TRBD1 . TRBJ2-7 TRBV5-8 CASSPGMDRVGSEQYF TGTGCCAGCAGCCCCGGGATGGACAGGGTCGGGAGCGAGCAGTACTTC
. . TRBJ2-1 TRBV4-1 CASSPPPGPRNEQFF TGCGCCAGCAGCCCTCCCCCGGGGCCCAGAAATGAGCAGTTCTTC
. . TRBJ2-1 TRBV19 CASSVYNEQFF TGTGCCAGTAGTGTTTACAATGAGCAGTTCTTC
. . TRBJ2-7 TRBV7-2 CASSAAGGGMYEQYF TGTGCCAGCAGCGCGGCGGGCGGGGGCATGTACGAGCAGTACTTC
TRBD1 . TRBJ1-1 TRBV2 CASSDRGARGTEAFF TGTGCCAGCAGTGACAGGGGGGCAAGAGGCACTGAAGCTTTCTTT
. . TRBJ1-3 TRBV9 CASNVGSSGNTIYF TGTGCCAGCAACGTGGGGAGCTCTGGAAACACCATATATTTT
. . TRBJ2-1 TRBV7-8 CASSPAGFNEQFF TGTGCCAGCAGCCCCGCGGGTTTCAATGAGCAGTTCTTC
TRBD1 . TRBJ1-1 TRBV6-4 CASSDRGPGEAFF TGTGCCAGCAGTGACAGGGGGCCGGGTGAAGCTTTCTTT
TRBD1 . TRBJ1-5 TRBV28 CASSLGQGDQPQHF TGTGCCAGCAGTTTAGGACAGGGGGATCAGCCCCAGCATTTT
. once TRBJ2-7 TRBV7-9 CASSLVIEAYEQYF TGTGCCAGCAGCTTAGTTATCGAAGCCTACGAGCAGTACTTC
TRBD2 . TRBJ2-3 TRBV27 CASSLEGLYTDTQYF TGTGCCAGCAGTTTAGAGGGACTATACACAGATACGCAGTATTTT
. . TRBJ1-2 TRBV27 CASSLFYGGENYGYTF TGTGCCAGCAGTTTATTTTATGGGGGGGAGAACTATGGCTACACCTTC
. . TRBJ2-7 TRBV6-1 CASSYRRGYEQYF TGTGCCAGCAGTTATCGCAGGGGTTACGAGCAGTACTTC
. . TRBJ1-4 TRBV7-8 CASSFGPINEKLFF TGTGCCAGCAGCTTCGGTCCGATTAATGAAAAACTGTTTTTT
. . TRBJ1-1 TRBV6-1 CASSAWNTQAYTEAFF TGTGCCAGCAGTGCGTGGAACACTCAGGCATACACTGAAGCTTTCTTT
. . TRBJ2-6 TRBV7-8 CASSLHDSLSGANVLTF TGTGCCAGCAGCTTGCATGACAGCCTCTCTGGGGCCAACGTCCTGACTTTC
TRBD2 once TRBJ2-5 TRBV28 CASSGLAEETQYF TGTGCCAGCAGTGGGCTAGCGGAAGAGACCCAGTACTTC
. . TRBJ1-5 TRBV28 CASSFLAGDYSNQPQHF TGTGCCAGCAGTTTCCTCGCCGGCGATTATAGCAATCAGCCCCAGCATTTT
. . TRBJ2-3 TRBV15 CATSRDRSALAGSTDTQYF TGTGCCACCAGCAGAGATCGCTCGGCTTTGGCGGGGTCCACAGATACGCAGTATTTT
. . TRBJ2-7 TRBV2 CASSGVVQYF TGTGCCAGCAGTGGGGTCGTCCAGTACTTC
. few TRBJ2-2 TRBV14 CASSQVVGSMLGGELFF TGTGCCAGCAGCCAAGTAGTCGGCTCGATGTTGGGGGGGGAGCTGTTTTTT
TRBD1 . TRBJ2-1 TRBV7-9 CASSPPGQGTTYNEQFF TGTGCCAGCAGCCCGCCGGGACAGGGGACCACCTACAATGAGCAGTTCTTC
. . TRBJ1-1 TRBV2 CASSRTGMNTEAFF TGTGCCAGCAGTCGAACAGGGATGAACACTGAAGCTTTCTTT
. . TRBJ1-2 TRBV9 CASSVVWSGLLGDGYTF TGTGCCAGCAGCGTAGTTTGGTCAGGGCTGTTGGGAGATGGCTACACCTTC
. . TRBJ2-6 TRBV5-1 CASSLPLKPSPGANVLTF TGCGCCAGCAGCCTCCCATTAAAGCCCAGCCCTGGGGCCAACGTCCTGACTTTC
. . TRBJ2-7 TRBV6-5 CASSYTAPGEQYF TGTGCCAGCAGTTACACTGCCCCGGGGGAGCAGTACTTC
. . TRBJ2-5 TRBV27 CASSLRRGTQETQYF TGTGCCAGCAGTTTACGTAGGGGAACACAAGAGACCCAGTACTTC
TRBD2 . TRBJ2-1 TRBV9 CASSVAGGLDEQFF TGTGCCAGCAGCGTAGCGGGGGGGCTTGATGAGCAGTTCTTC
TRBD1 few TRBJ1-1 TRBV4-1 CASSQTGEVTEAFF TGCGCCAGCAGCCAGACAGGGGAGGTCACTGAAGCTTTCTTT
. . TRBJ2-1 TRBV2 CASSVAGLPYNEQFF TGTGCCAGCAGTGTGGCGGGCCTACCCTACAATGAGCAGTTCTTC
. . TRBJ1-1 TRBV5-1 CASSLGVGGAYTEAFF TGCGCCAGCAGCTTGGGGGTTGGGGGAGCGTACACTGAAGCTTTCTTT
. . TRBJ1-1 TRBV9 CASSVEGGANTEAFF TGTGCCAGCAGCGTAGAGGGGGGGGCGAACACTGAAGCTTTCTTT
. . TRBJ2-5 TRBV5-8 CASSSARGPTAETQYF TGTGCCAGCAGCTCGGCACGGGGGCCCACGGCAGAGACCCAGTACTTC
. . TRBJ2-1 TRBV6-5 CASSEGGNEQFF TGTGCCAGCAGCGAAGGAGGCAATGAGCAGTTCTTC